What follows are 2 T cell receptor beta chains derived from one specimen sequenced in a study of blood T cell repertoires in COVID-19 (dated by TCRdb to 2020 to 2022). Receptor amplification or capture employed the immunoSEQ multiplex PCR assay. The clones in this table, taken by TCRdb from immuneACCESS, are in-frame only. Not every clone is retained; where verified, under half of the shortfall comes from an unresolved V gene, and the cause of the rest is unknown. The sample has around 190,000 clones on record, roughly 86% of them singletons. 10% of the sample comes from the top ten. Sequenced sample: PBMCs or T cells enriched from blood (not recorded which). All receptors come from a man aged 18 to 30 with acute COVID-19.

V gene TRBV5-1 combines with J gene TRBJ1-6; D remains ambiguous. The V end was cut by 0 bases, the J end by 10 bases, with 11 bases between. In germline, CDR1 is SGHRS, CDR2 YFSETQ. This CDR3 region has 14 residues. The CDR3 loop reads CASSLAGIGSPLHF. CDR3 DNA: TGCGCCAGCAGCTTGGCAGGAATTGGATCACCCCTCCACTTT.

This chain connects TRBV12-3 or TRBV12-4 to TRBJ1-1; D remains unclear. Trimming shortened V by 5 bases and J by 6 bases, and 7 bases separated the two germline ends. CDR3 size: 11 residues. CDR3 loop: CASSTVSEAFF. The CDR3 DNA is TGTGCCAGCAGTACAGTTTCTGAAGCTTTCTTT.